This is a list of T cell receptor beta chains from one sample in a study of cytomegalovirus exposure and HLA in healthy donors. Only in-frame clones appear in the TCRdb table, and some are missing; sequencing was by immunoSEQ multiplex PCR. The profile shows some 140,000 clones, around 88% of them singletons. Sequences were obtained from PBMCs. All receptors derive from a man in his late teens or twenties in good health and CMV-seropositive. Both conserved end residues are part of each CDR3. The D gene is left open where the match is weak. Some rows mark clone size as missing; the rest say once, few, many or name a class of expanded clone.

TRBD2	TRBV7-2	TRBJ2-3	NA	TGTGCCAGCAGCTTCATGAGACTAGCGGGAGTAGGGGGCACAGATACGCAGTATTTT	CASSFMRLAGVGGTDTQYF
TRBD1	TRBV19	TRBJ1-2	few	TGTGCCAGTAGTACGGACAGGGGGCGGATTGGCTACACCTTC	CASSTDRGRIGYTF
NA	TRBV7-9	TRBJ1-4	NA	TGTGCCAGCAGCTCTCAGGGGATTACAACTAATGAAAAACTGTTTTTT	CASSSQGITTNEKLFF
TRBD1	TRBV4-1	TRBJ2-2	NA	TGCGCCAGCAAGAAACGCGAACAGGGGAGCGCCGGGGAGCTGTTTTTT	CASKKREQGSAGELFF
NA	TRBV5-4	TRBJ1-2	NA	TGTGCCAGCAGCCCTGAGGTACAGGACTATGGCTACACCTTC	CASSPEVQDYGYTF
NA	TRBV19	TRBJ2-7	NA	TGTGCCAGTAGTATCCTTGGGCCCCGCGCCGAGCAGTACTTC	CASSILGPRAEQYF
NA	TRBV6-1	TRBJ2-5	NA	TGTGCCAGCAGAACGGGTAGCGGAGGAGAGACCCAGTACTTC	CASRTGSGGETQYF
TRBD1	TRBV5-1	TRBJ1-4	NA	TGCGCCAGCAGCTTAACCACCGCGGGGACAGGGGTCGCATTGAAACTGTTTTTT	CASSLTTAGTGVALKLFF
NA	TRBV6-5	TRBJ1-2	NA	TGTGCCAGCAGTTACAACGGCAGGGACTATGGCTACACCTTC	CASSYNGRDYGYTF
TRBD2	TRBV2	TRBJ2-3	few	TGTGCCAGCAGTGACCAGCGGGGTAGCACAGATACGCAGTATTTT	CASSDQRGSTDTQYF
TRBD1	TRBV10-3	TRBJ1-2	few	TGTGCCATCAGCACCGGGACAGAAGACTATGGCTACACCTTC	CAISTGTEDYGYTF
TRBD2	TRBV7-2	TRBJ2-7	NA	TGTGCCAGCACGGCGGGGGGGCCAAGGGAGCAGTACTTC	CASTAGGPREQYF
NA	TRBV29-1	TRBJ2-1	NA	TGCAGCGGTAGTCGCGTGGGACTTACCTACAATGAGCAGTTCTTC	CSGSRVGLTYNEQFF
NA	TRBV19	TRBJ1-2	NA	TGTGCCAGTAGTATGGACAGTAGGATCCATGGCTACACCTTC	CASSMDSRIHGYTF
TRBD1	TRBV6-6	TRBJ1-4	NA	TGTGCCAGCAGAACAGGGGGCGGTGAAAAACTGTTTTTT	CASRTGGGEKLFF
TRBD2	TRBV30	TRBJ2-5	NA	TGTGCCTGGAGGAAAGCGGGAGGGCCGGTGGGGGAGACCCAGTACTTC	CAWRKAGGPVGETQYF
TRBD2	TRBV5-4	TRBJ2-2	NA	TGTGCCAGCAGCTTTCCGGGACTAGCGGGAACGAACACCGGGGAGCTGTTTTTT	CASSFPGLAGTNTGELFF
TRBD2	TRBV9	TRBJ2-7	NA	TGTGCCAGCAGCGTACTAGCGGACCCGGCCTACGAGCAGTACTTC	CASSVLADPAYEQYF
TRBD1	TRBV5-1	TRBJ1-3	NA	TGCGCCAGCAGACGGGACAGCGACGGAAACACCATATATTTT	CASRRDSDGNTIYF
TRBD2	TRBV2	TRBJ2-1	NA	TGTGCCAGCAGCCCCATGGCTAGCGGGAATGAGCAGTTCTTC	CASSPMASGNEQFF
NA	TRBV13	TRBJ1-3	NA	TGTGCCAGCAGCTTACAGGGTCGAAACACCATATATTTT	CASSLQGRNTIYF
NA	TRBV5-1	TRBJ1-3	NA	TGCGCCAGCAGCATCTCCCCCCAAGGGGGTACAGGAAACACCATATATTTT	CASSISPQGGTGNTIYF
TRBD1	TRBV5-4	TRBJ1-2	NA	TGTGCCAGCAGCTTTGTTACAGGGGGCATGAGGGACTATGGCTACACCTTC	CASSFVTGGMRDYGYTF
NA	TRBV6-5	TRBJ1-5	NA	TGTGCCAGCAGTACCACAGGGACCAACCAGCCCCAGCATTTT	CASSTTGTNQPQHF
NA	TRBV29-1	TRBJ1-2	many	TGCAGCGTTCAGGGGAGCTATGGCTACACCTTC	CSVQGSYGYTF
TRBD2	TRBV5-1	TRBJ2-3	NA	TGCGCCAGCAGCTTGACGACTAGCGGAGGCACAGATACGCAGTATTTT	CASSLTTSGGTDTQYF
TRBD2	TRBV5-1	TRBJ2-3	NA	TGCGCCAGCAGAAAGGGCGGACTAGCGAGCACAGATACGCAGTATTTT	CASRKGGLASTDTQYF
TRBD1	TRBV4-1	TRBJ1-2	NA	TGCGCCAGCAGCCCAAACCCGACAGGGCCCTATGGCTACACCTTC	CASSPNPTGPYGYTF
TRBD2	TRBV7-3	TRBJ2-1	NA	TGTGCCAGCAGCCGCGGGGGATTGGATGAGCAGTTCTTC	CASSRGGLDEQFF
NA	TRBV5-4	TRBJ2-1	NA	TGTGCCAGCAGCCCGGCTGGGGGGATGGCCTACAATGAGCAGTTCTTC	CASSPAGGMAYNEQFF
TRBD1	TRBV7-7	TRBJ2-7	once	TGTGCCAGCAGCTTAGCGGGACAGTTCGAGCAGTACTTC	CASSLAGQFEQYF
TRBD2	TRBV27	TRBJ2-3	NA	TGTGCCAGCAGCCGGACTAGCGGGGGCACAGATACGCAGTATTTT	CASSRTSGGTDTQYF
NA	TRBV6-5	TRBJ2-5	NA	TGTGCCAGCAGCCCGGCGGGCATCCCCGGAGAGACCCAGTACTTC	CASSPAGIPGETQYF
NA	TRBV6-5	TRBJ2-3	NA	TGTGCCAGCAGTTACTCCCCGGGGTCAGATACGCAGTATTTT	CASSYSPGSDTQYF
NA	TRBV6-6	TRBJ1-1	NA	TGTGCCAGCAGGAAGGACGGCGGGTTGGGCACTGAAGCTTTCTTT	CASRKDGGLGTEAFF
NA	TRBV29-1	TRBJ2-2	NA	TGCAGCGCCGAAGTGGAGACCGGGGAGCTGTTTTTT	CSAEVETGELFF
NA	TRBV29-1	TRBJ1-1	NA	TGCAGCGTTGTCTCCCGTGAAGTGGACAGACTAATTGAAGCTTTCTTT	CSVVSREVDRLIEAFF
TRBD2	TRBV5-1	TRBJ2-3	NA	TGCGCCAGCGGATCAGCGGGGGGGCGAACAGATACGCAGTATTTT	CASGSAGGRTDTQYF
TRBD2	TRBV2	TRBJ2-7	NA	TGTGCCAGCTTAGGGGGACTAGGAAACAAAAGCTCCTACGAGCAGTACTTC	CASLGGLGNKSSYEQYF
NA	TRBV29-1	TRBJ2-7	NA	TGCAGCGTTTTGGGGGGGCCGAGGGAGCAGTACTTC	CSVLGGPREQYF
NA	TRBV4-1	TRBJ1-2	NA	TGCGCCAGCAGCCAAGGACTGGTCCCTAACTATGGCTACACCTTC	CASSQGLVPNYGYTF
TRBD2	TRBV5-4	TRBJ2-1	NA	TGTGCCAGCAGCTTGGGAAGCGGGAGTCCCTACAATGAGCAGTTCTTC	CASSLGSGSPYNEQFF
TRBD1	TRBV19	TRBJ2-7	NA	TGTGCCAGTAGTGGAGACAGGGTTTCCTACGAGCAGTACTTC	CASSGDRVSYEQYF
TRBD1	TRBV6-1	TRBJ1-4	NA	TGTGCCAGCCGACGAGGGGGCCTAGTTGAAAAACTGTTTTTT	CASRRGGLVEKLFF
NA	TRBV15	TRBJ1-5	NA	TGTGCCACCAGCAGAGATCGGACACTCCCGAATCAGCCCCAGCATTTT	CATSRDRTLPNQPQHF
NA	TRBV28	TRBJ1-3	few	TGTGCCAGCACCCGGGGGAGGGTCCTCTCTGGAAACACCATATATTTT	CASTRGRVLSGNTIYF
NA	TRBV18	TRBJ2-1	NA	TGTGCCAGCTCACCAGTGAGTACAGGGAAAAATGAGCAGTTCTTC	CASSPVSTGKNEQFF
NA	TRBV2	TRBJ1-5	NA	TGTGCCAGCAGTCAGACAGGACCGGGGGGATATAGCAATCAGCCCCAGCATTTT	CASSQTGPGGYSNQPQHF
TRBD2	TRBV7-2	TRBJ2-3	NA	TGTGCCAGCAGCTTAGTGTATCGGACTAGCGGGGCTAGCACAGATACGCAGTATTTT	CASSLVYRTSGASTDTQYF
TRBD1	TRBV5-1	TRBJ1-1	NA	TGCGCCAGCAGGATGACAGGGATGAACACTGAAGCTTTCTTT	CASRMTGMNTEAFF
TRBD2	TRBV5-1	TRBJ2-1	NA	TGCGCCAGCAGCTTGGCTACCCCCCTAGCGGGTGACTACAATGAGCAGTTCTTC	CASSLATPLAGDYNEQFF
TRBD2	TRBV9	TRBJ2-5	NA	TGTGCCAGCGGCCCCCGCAGCGGGAGGGCCCAAGAGACCCAGTACTTC	CASGPRSGRAQETQYF
NA	TRBV5-1	TRBJ1-4	NA	TGCGCCAGCAGCGGAGCCCCAGGGGATGAAAAACTGTTTTTT	CASSGAPGDEKLFF
NA	TRBV21-1	TRBJ2-7	NA	TGTGCCAGCAGCAAGAGCCCGTCCTACGAGCAGTACTTC	CASSKSPSYEQYF
TRBD1	TRBV5-6	TRBJ1-3	once	TGTGCCAGCAGCTTGGGGACAGGGAGGGCTGGAAACACCATATATTTT	CASSLGTGRAGNTIYF
TRBD2	TRBV30	TRBJ2-5	NA	TGTGCCTGGAGCCTTCTGCGGACTAGCGGCATACAAGAGACCCAGTACTTC	CAWSLLRTSGIQETQYF
NA	TRBV4-3	TRBJ2-3	NA	TGCGCCAGCAGCCAAGTGGGCCAGGGTGCAGATACGCAGTATTTT	CASSQVGQGADTQYF
NA	TRBV7-6	TRBJ2-7	NA	TGTGCCAGCAGCTCCGTATGGGCAGGCAAGTCCTACGAGCAGTACTTC	CASSSVWAGKSYEQYF
NA	TRBV2	TRBJ1-5	few	TGTGCCAGCAATCAGGGGAATCAGCCCCAGCATTTT	CASNQGNQPQHF
NA	TRBV19	TRBJ2-7	few	TGTGCCAGTTCGGCAGCGGTGACGGACGAGCAGTACTTC	CASSAAVTDEQYF